This T cell receptor beta chain was identified in a study of cytomegalovirus exposure and HLA in healthy donors. Study-level findings and limits: According to the study, roughly 180 TCR beta chains were cytomegalovirus-associated.

Donors were drawn from the roughly 110-subject validation cohort, separate from the 666-subject first cohort. In regard to this clone: Its cognate antigen is unknown.

Sequenced by immunoSEQ multiplex PCR; TCRdb stores in-frame clones only, minus some. The table has 150,000 to 200,000 clones, roughly 88% seen once. This CDR3 contains 15 residues. Germline CDR1 is GTSNPN and CDR2 is SVGIG (reference sequence). The J segment lost 1 base and the V segment lost 3 bases, leaving 8 bases of the junction unmatched. This TCR came from a woman aged 18-29 years in good health and CMV-seronegative. The sample comprised PBMCs. The gene calls are TRBV30 and TRBJ2-7; 8 nucleotides align to TRBD1. The CDR3 nucleotides are TGTGCCTGGAGGGCCGGGACAGGCCTTTCCTACGAGCAGTACTTC. Its protein is CAWRAGTGLSYEQYF.